This T cell receptor beta chain was captured by sequencing in a study of beta chain features in type 1 diabetes. Overall study findings and caveats: For Type 1 diabetes patients, all four CD4+ subsets carried TCRB CDR3s that were moderately but significantly shorter. For TCRB rearrangement, an influence of HLA type remained unresolved here.

Every bit of the isolated RNA underwent reverse transcription, so sequencing read expressed TCRB transcripts. The protocol was immunoSEQ multiplex PCR, while the TCRdb copy is restricted to in-frame clones and leaves out a portion. The data contain around 160,000 clones, 7% to 9.5% of them seen just once; the ten biggest clones take up approximately 0.7%. This clone appeared a few times. Its antigen is unidentified. Trimming shortened V by 1 base and J by 7 bases, and 8 bases separated the two germline ends. This CDR3 is built from 13 residues. CDR1 and CDR2 (germline): MGHDK, SYGVNS. The sequenced sample was central memory CD4+ T cells from blood. V and J are TRBV25-1 and TRBJ1-5; D call uncertain. The receptor was derived from a woman aged 30 to 39 with type 1 diabetes. The CDR3 reads CASSEWEGQPQHF. For the CDR3, the DNA is TGTGCCAGCAGTGAATGGGAGGGACAGCCCCAGCATTTT.